The next 13 T cell receptor beta chains were all read from a single sample in a study of shared T cell receptors in the human thymus. Method: immunoSEQ multiplex PCR; TCRdb's copy keeps in-frame clones and lacks some. The top ten clones hold 0.01% of a sample with some 720,000 clones, around nine tenths of them seen once. These data also featured in a second study, about human thymus T cells.

Sequencing was done on a sample of thymocytes. The receptors derive from a boy under two years old with a congenital heart defect.

The V call is TRBV12-5, the J call TRBJ2-5, with TRBD1 matching 9 bases. The V and J ends lost 4 bases and 5 bases, in that order; junction bases with no gene match: 5. The germline V gene encodes CDR1 LGHNT and CDR2 FRNRAP. This CDR3 has 14 residues. For the CDR3, the DNA is TGTGCTAGTGGTTCCGGACAGGGGCGGGAGACCCAGTACTTC. This encodes CASGSGQGRETQYF.

This rearrangement joins TRBV5-4 to TRBJ2-7; 9 nucleotides line up with TRBD2. Germline assignment: CDR1 SGHNT and CDR2 YYREEE (reference sequence). J was trimmed by 4 bases and V by 4 bases; bases with no gene match: 12. The CDR3 extends over 16 amino acids. The CDR3 DNA is TGTGCCAGCAGCCCCGGGGGGGGTAGCGGGAGTTACGAGCAGTACTTC. This encodes CASSPGGGSGSYEQYF.

This clone was detected once. The chain uses TRBV5-1 and TRBJ2-2, with 7 bases that match TRBD2. Germline loops: CDR1 SGHRS, CDR2 YFSETQ. This CDR3 is 16 amino acids long. Unmatched junction bases numbered 8, after V lost 0 bases and J lost 6 bases. CDR3 protein: CASSLGGLVIAGELFF. In nucleotides, the CDR3 is TGCGCCAGCAGCTTGGGTGGACTAGTGATCGCCGGGGAGCTGTTTTTT.

This chain connects TRBV30 to TRBJ2-1; 11 bases map to TRBD2. Germline assignment: CDR1 GTSNPN and CDR2 SVGIG (reference sequence). The CDR3 runs 17 residues. V lost 0 bases and J lost 4; bases outside the gene matches: 8. CDR3: CAWSVNPGLAEYNEQFF. The CDR3, as DNA: TGTGCCTGGAGTGTGAATCCGGGACTAGCGGAATACAATGAGCAGTTCTTC. Looking up the rest from reference TRBV30 and TRBJ2-1 gives the full variable domain: SQTIHQWPATLVQPVGSPLSLECTVEGTSNPNLYWYRQAAGRGLQLLFYSVGIGQISSEVPQNLSASRPQDRQFILSSKKLLLSDSGFYLCAWSVNPGLAEYNEQFFGPGTRLTVL.

The J gene is TRBJ2-2, the V gene TRBV6-5, with D perhaps TRBD2 (6 bases). Trimming pared 7 bases from V and 7 bases from J, leaving 13 bases between. There are 13 residues in the CDR3. In germline, CDR1 is MNHEY, CDR2 SVGAGI. CDR3 protein: CASMGEVGGELFF. The CDR3 DNA is TGTGCCAGCATGGGGGAGGTGGGCGGGGAGCTGTTTTTT.

V gene TRBV5-1 combines with J gene TRBJ2-7; tentative D call: TRBD1 (5 bases). The CDR3 has 13 amino acids. Trimming shortened V by 3 bases and J by 3 bases, and 10 bases separated the two germline ends. Germline V lookup: CDR1 SGHRS, CDR2 YFSETQ. The CDR3 here is CASSWGSNYEQYF. CDR3 sequence (DNA): TGCGCCAGCAGCTGGGGCAGTAACTACGAGCAGTACTTC.

This clone was observed once. The rearrangement uses TRBV6-5 and TRBJ2-7; tentatively, D is TRBD2 (6 bases). Germline CDR1 reads MNHEY; CDR2 reads SVGAGI. V lost 2 bases and J lost 5, with 10 bases in between. The CDR3 sequence is 13 residues long. The CDR3 coding sequence is TGTGCCAGCAGTTACGCTACGGGAGACGAGCAGTACTTC. Its protein is CASSYATGDEQYF.

The rearrangement uses TRBV11-2 and TRBJ2-7, with 7 bases lining up with TRBD2. With 3 bases clipped from V and 2 bases from J, the junction kept 19 bases outside the gene matches. Germline CDR1 reads SGHAT; CDR2 reads FQNNGV. The CDR3 sequence is 19 residues long. The CDR3 region is CASSFHGGIVSGPPYEQYF. The CDR3 coding sequence is TGTGCCAGCAGCTTCCACGGAGGGATCGTTAGCGGGCCCCCCTACGAGCAGTACTTC.

This clone has only a few counts. V gene TRBV29-1 combines with J gene TRBJ2-1; 9 bases align to TRBD2. The CDR3 has 15 residues. The V segment lost 7 bases and the J segment 8 bases; nucleotides outside the gene matches: 15. Germline V lookup: CDR1 SQVTM, CDR2 ANQGSEA. CDR3 amino acids: CSGAGKLAGKDEQFF. In nucleotides, the CDR3 is TGCAGCGGGGCCGGGAAGCTAGCGGGAAAGGATGAGCAGTTCTTC.

The chain has TRBV7-2 and TRBJ1-1, with 8 bases matching TRBD1. Germline-derived CDR1 and CDR2 are SGHTA and FQGNSA. The CDR3 has 14 amino acids. With V trimmed by 7 bases and J by 4 bases, 8 bases remained unmatched. The CDR3 region is CASTNGQGLTEAFF. Here the CDR3 DNA reads TGTGCCAGCACAAATGGACAGGGCCTCACTGAAGCTTTCTTT.

The V call is TRBV4-3, the J call TRBJ2-7, with D perhaps TRBD2 (7 bases). CDR1 is LGHNA, CDR2 YSLEER, per germline. The CDR3 covers 16 residues. V dropped 0 bases and J dropped 5 bases, with 17 bases sitting between them. CDR3 residues: CASSQDRGGLSNEQYF. The CDR3 DNA is TGCGCCAGCAGCCAAGATAGGGGGGGGCTGTCCAACGAGCAGTACTTC.

CDR3 sequence: CASSASPQVFYGYTF. The CDR3 DNA follows: TGTGCCAGCAGTGCGTCCCCACAGGTCTTCTATGGCTACACCTTC. The chain uses TRBV6-1 and TRBJ1-2, with D perhaps matching TRBD1 (5 bases). V gave up 4 bases and J gave up 4 bases, with 16 bases separating them. The CDR3 has 15 amino acids. Germline CDR1 MNHNS, CDR2 SASEGT.

The J gene is TRBJ2-1, the V gene TRBV28, with 10 bases lining up with TRBD2. Trimming at V came to 7 bases and at J to 7 bases, leaving 10 bases not matched to a gene. In germline, CDR1 is MDHEN, CDR2 SYDVKM. The CDR3 loop spans 15 amino acids. Here the CDR3 reads CASTPSGRAKNEQFF. The CDR3 DNA reads as TGTGCCAGCACCCCCAGCGGGAGGGCCAAGAATGAGCAGTTCTTC. Using reference TRBV28 and TRBJ2-1 for the parts outside the CDR3, the full variable domain is DVKVTQSSRYLVKRTGEKVFLECVQDMDHENMFWYRQDPGLGLRLIYFSYDVKMKEKGDIPEGYSVSREKKERFSLILESASTNQTSMYLCASTPSGRAKNEQFFGPGTRLTVL.